The 27 T cell receptor beta chains listed next were all sequenced from one sample in a study of blood T cell repertoires in COVID-19. The protocol was immunoSEQ multiplex PCR, while the TCRdb copy is restricted to in-frame clones and leaves out a portion. This sample has about 250,000 clones, with about nine tenths found just once. Sample: PBMCs or T cells enriched from blood (not recorded which). The receptors shown here come from a woman aged 50 to 60 who had recovered from COVID-19.

V gene TRBV19 combines with J gene TRBJ1-1; 8 bases are a match to TRBD1. CDR1 and CDR2 (germline): LNHDA, SQIVND (reference sequence). The CDR3 has 14 amino acids. The V and J ends lost 5 bases and 9 bases, in that order; junction bases with no gene match: 11. The CDR3 bases are TGTGCCAGTAGTCTGGCAGGGGGCCAAGGAAAAGCTTTCTTT. Its translation is CASSLAGGQGKAFF.

The chain carries TRBV4-3 and TRBJ1-1, with D uncertain. The germline V gene encodes CDR1 LGHNA and CDR2 YSLEER. This CDR3 has 14 amino acids. V was shortened by 4 bases and J by 7 bases, with 16 bases between the two germline ends. CDR3 nucleotide sequence: TGCGCCAGCAGCCGGGAGAAGCGAAGTTATGAAGCTTTCTTT. This translates into CASSREKRSYEAFF.

This chain links TRBV7-8 with TRBJ1-2, with 8 bases aligning to TRBD1. The CDR3 spans 13 residues. Per germline, CDR1 SGHVS and CDR2 FQNEAQ. The V and J ends lost 5 bases and 4 bases, in that order; junction bases with no gene match: 3. The chain's CDR3 is CASSPQGAYGYTF. For the CDR3, the DNA is TGTGCCAGCAGCCCGCAGGGGGCCTATGGCTACACCTTC. Combining the CDR3 with reference TRBV7-8 and TRBJ1-2 gives the whole variable domain GAGVSQSPRYKVAKRGQDVALRCDPISGHVSLFWYQQALGQGPEFLTYFQNEAQLDKSGLPSDRFFAERPEGSVSTLKIQRTQQEDSAVYLCASSPQGAYGYTFGSGTRLTVV.

DNA of the CDR3: TGTGCCACCAGCAGACTAGAGGGCGAGCAGTACTTC. Protein product: CATSRLEGEQYF. The rearrangement links TRBV15 to TRBJ2-7; tentatively, D is TRBD2 (5 bases). V was clipped by 2 bases and J by 6 bases, with 8 bases between them. Germline CDR1 reads LNHNV; CDR2 reads YYDKDF (reference sequence). This CDR3 has 12 amino acids.

CDR3 loop: CASSPDGGFQPQHF. DNA of the CDR3: TGTGCCAGTAGTCCGGATGGGGGGTTTCAGCCCCAGCATTTT. The V call is TRBV19, the J call TRBJ1-5, with D maybe TRBD1 (5 bases). CDR3 length equals 14 residues. CDR1 and CDR2 (germline): LNHDA, SQIVND (reference sequence). Deletions cut 5 bases from V and 6 bases from J, with 14 bases between. Filled out from reference TRBV19 and TRBJ1-5, the complete variable domain reads DGGITQSPKYLFRKEGQNVTLSCEQNLNHDAMYWYRQDPGQGLRLIYYSQIVNDFQKGDIAEGYSVSREKKESFPLTVTSAQKNPTAFYLCASSPDGGFQPQHFGDGTRLSIL.

The chain uses TRBV27 and TRBJ1-1; no clear D gene. Germline V gives CDR1 MNHEY, CDR2 SMNVEV (reference sequence). Trimming left V 3 bases short and J 0 bases short, with 5 bases between. This CDR3 spans 13 amino acids. CDR3: CASSFLVNTEAFF. The CDR3 bases are TGTGCCAGCAGTTTTTTAGTGAACACTGAAGCTTTCTTT.

V gene TRBV5-4 combines with J gene TRBJ2-7; 8 positions match TRBD2. After removal of 6 bases from V and 2 bases from J, the junction contained 7 bases not matched to a gene. Germline CDR1 reads SGHNT; CDR2 reads YYREEE (reference sequence). This CDR3 is built from 14 residues. CDR3 bases: TGTGCCAGCAACCCCGGGACTAGGACCTACGAGCAGTACTTC. This gives the protein CASNPGTRTYEQYF.

J is TRBJ2-7 and V is TRBV28, with 7 positions matching TRBD1. Trimming at V came to 8 bases and at J to 3 bases, leaving 7 bases not matched to a gene. Germline CDR1 reads MDHEN; CDR2 reads SYDVKM. The CDR3 contains 13 residues. The CDR3 DNA follows: TGTGCCAGCTCAATGGGGACAGTCTACGAGCAGTACTTC. It translates to CASSMGTVYEQYF.

The chain has TRBV27 and TRBJ1-2, with 7 bases matching TRBD1. This CDR3 has 13 amino acids. The germline V gene encodes CDR1 MNHEY and CDR2 SMNVEV (reference sequence). The junction had 2 bases not matched to a gene; V was cut back by 5 bases and J by 2 bases. CDR3 region: CASSLQGNYGYTF. As DNA, the CDR3 is TGTGCCAGCAGTCTACAGGGGAACTATGGCTACACCTTC.

The chain recombines TRBV4-3 with TRBJ2-7, with D possibly TRBD2 on 6 matching bases. The CDR3 totals 18 residues. Germline CDR1 and CDR2: LGHNA and YSLEER. V was clipped by 0 bases and J by 5 bases, with 23 bases between them. For the CDR3, the DNA is TGCGCCAGCAGCCAAGATCTCGGGGGAGGACCCATTTCGAACGAGCAGTACTTC. Its translation: CASSQDLGGGPISNEQYF.

The chain uses TRBV6-5 and TRBJ2-7; 7 bases align to TRBD1. The CDR3 sequence is 15 residues long. CDR1 is MNHEY and CDR2 is SVGAGI in the germline V gene. Trimming at V came to 0 bases and at J to 3 bases, leaving 5 bases not matched to a gene. Here the CDR3 DNA reads TGTGCCAGCAGTTACTCGGGCAGGGGGATCTACGAGCAGTACTTC. It codes for CASSYSGRGIYEQYF.

The chain joins TRBV3-1 (or the pseudogene TRBV3-2) to TRBJ1-2, with D perhaps matching TRBD1 (5 bases). The CDR3 extends over 15 amino acids. Trimming removed 1 base at V and 4 bases at J, with 13 bases between. Germline CDR1 LGHDT, CDR2 YNNKEL (reference sequence). CDR3 nucleotide sequence: TGTGCCAGCAGCCAAGGGAGAGGACAAAGCTATGGCTACACCTTC. The encoded protein is CASSQGRGQSYGYTF.

The V gene is TRBV18, the J gene TRBJ1-1; no clear D gene. The germline CDR1 and CDR2 sequences are KGHSH and LQKENI. With 1 base removed from V and 3 bases from J, the gap between germline ends came to 9 bases. The CDR3 is made up of 14 amino acids. The DNA of the CDR3 is TGTGCCAGCTCACCACTGGCCGGGGACACTGAAGCTTTCTTT. The encoded protein is CASSPLAGDTEAFF.

The V call is TRBV19, the J call TRBJ2-5, with D possibly being TRBD1 (6 bases). This CDR3 contains 15 residues. Germline V gene lookup returns CDR1 LNHDA and CDR2 SQIVND (reference sequence). V was cut by 5 bases and J by 5 bases, with 18 bases left in between. CDR3 nucleotides: TGTGCCAGTAGTCTAACAAGACAGGATTTGGAGACCCAGTACTTC. It encodes CASSLTRQDLETQYF. The variable domain in full, completed from reference TRBV19 and TRBJ2-5, reads DGGITQSPKYLFRKEGQNVTLSCEQNLNHDAMYWYRQDPGQGLRLIYYSQIVNDFQKGDIAEGYSVSREKKESFPLTVTSAQKNPTAFYLCASSLTRQDLETQYFGPGTRLLVL.

J is TRBJ1-5 and V is TRBV6-2 or TRBV6-3; tentative D call: TRBD1 (5 bases). Germline CDR1 and CDR2: MNHEY and SVGEGT. Deletions cut 2 bases from V and 7 bases from J, with 15 bases between. CDR3 length: 15 residues. The CDR3 nucleotides read TGTGCCAGCAGTTACACCTCTAGGGGCGGACAGCCCCAGCATTTT. Protein product: CASSYTSRGGQPQHF.

The J gene is TRBJ2-7, the V gene TRBV5-4; D is undetermined. The CDR3 spans 14 residues. V was trimmed by 0 bases and J by 2 bases, leaving 9 bases between them. Germline CDR1 and CDR2: SGHNT and YYREEE (reference sequence). The CDR3 nucleotides read TGTGCCAGCAGCTTGGCTACTTCCCCCTACGAGCAGTACTTC. Protein sequence: CASSLATSPYEQYF.

This sequence joins TRBV28 and TRBJ2-7; possible D gene TRBD1, 5 bases. The V and J ends lost 2 bases and 7 bases respectively, with 12 bases between them. Germline V gene lookup returns CDR1 MDHEN and CDR2 SYDVKM. The CDR3 runs to 13 residues. CDR3 DNA sequence: TGTGCCAGCAGTTTAGTTACAGGAGATGAGCAGTACTTC. Translating gives CASSLVTGDEQYF.

A single count supports this clone. The V call is TRBV25-1, the J call TRBJ2-6; TRBD2 matches at 12 bases. Germline CDR1 MGHDK, CDR2 SYGVNS. CDR3 size: 18 residues. V was clipped by 2 bases and J by 2 bases; unmatched bases: 4. The CDR3 here is CASSEILAGGAGANVLTF. In DNA form, the CDR3 reads TGTGCCAGCAGTGAAATCCTAGCGGGAGGGGCTGGGGCCAACGTCCTGACTTTC.

The sample holds one count of this clone. The rearrangement joins TRBV4-3 to TRBJ2-2; 10 nucleotides agree with TRBD2. Germline CDR1 LGHNA, CDR2 YSLEER. CDR3 length: 16 residues. Trimming removed 6 bases from V and 2 bases from J; junction bases left unmatched: 6. The CDR3 DNA is TGCGCCAGCAGTCTCGGACTAGCGGAAAACACCGGGGAGCTGTTTTTT. Translating gives CASSLGLAENTGELFF.

The genes are TRBV6-2 or TRBV6-3 and TRBJ1-1, with 10 bases fitting TRBD1. With V trimmed by 6 bases and J by 4 bases, 8 bases remained unmatched. The CDR3 loop spans 15 amino acids. Germline assignment: CDR1 MNHEY and CDR2 SVGEGT. CDR3 loop: CASSSPDRGRTEAFF. In DNA, the CDR3 is TGTGCCAGCAGCTCCCCAGACAGGGGGCGCACTGAAGCTTTCTTT.

The V call is TRBV7-2, the J call TRBJ1-2; 8 nucleotides match TRBD1. Germline CDR1 is SGHTA and CDR2 is FQGNSA. V was pared by 1 base and J by 6 bases, with 4 bases of the junction left unmatched. The CDR3 spans 14 residues. The CDR3 DNA is TGTGCCAGCAGCTTAGTACAGGGGGGTGATGGCTACACCTTC. This translates into CASSLVQGGDGYTF.

The rearrangement joins TRBV3-1 (or the pseudogene TRBV3-2) to TRBJ1-3; TRBD1 might be the D (5 bases). The germline V gene encodes CDR1 LGHDT and CDR2 YNNKEL (reference sequence). The CDR3 sequence is 14 residues long. V dropped 4 bases and J dropped 0 bases, with 7 bases sitting between them. The CDR3 region has the DNA TGTGCCAGCAGCCGCGACAGCTCTGGAAACACCATATATTTT. This encodes CASSRDSSGNTIYF.

The rearrangement links TRBV5-1 to TRBJ1-5, with D uncertain. Germline CDR1 reads SGHRS; CDR2 reads YFSETQ. The CDR3 runs to 13 residues. Deletions cut 0 bases from V and 3 bases from J, with 4 bases between. For the CDR3, the DNA is TGCGCCAGCAGCTTGGCAAACAATCAGCCCCAGCATTTT. It is translated as CASSLANNQPQHF. Drawing the rest from reference TRBV5-1 and TRBJ1-5, the complete variable domain is KAGVTQTPRYLIKTRGQQVTLSCSPISGHRSVSWYQQTPGQGLQFLFEYFSETQRNKGNFPGRFSGRQFSNSRSEMNVSTLELGDSALYLCASSLANNQPQHFGDGTRLSIL.

The chain joins TRBV4-1 to TRBJ2-3; 7 nucleotides agree with TRBD1. The CDR3 loop spans 16 amino acids. Trimming removed 3 bases from V and 2 bases from J; junction bases left unmatched: 8. Germline V lookup: CDR1 MGHRA, CDR2 YSYEKL. CDR3 sequence (DNA): TGCGCCAGCAGCCAGATGGGACAGCGCGCCACAGATACGCAGTATTTT. Translating it yields CASSQMGQRATDTQYF.

The rearrangement uses TRBV9 and TRBJ2-1, with a possible D match to TRBD1 (5 bases). The length of the CDR3 is 15 residues. Between the trimmed V and J ends, which lost 0 bases and 2 bases, there was a span of 9 bases. The germline CDR1 and CDR2 sequences are SGDLS and YYNGEE. As DNA, the CDR3 is TGTGCCAGCAGCGTAGATTTAGGGGCCTACAATGAGCAGTTCTTC. Translating it yields CASSVDLGAYNEQFF.

The chain couples TRBV7-2 to TRBJ1-5; D gene uncertain. Germline assignment: CDR1 SGHTA and CDR2 FQGNSA. This CDR3 has 12 amino acids. The V and J ends lost 5 bases and 3 bases respectively, with 5 bases between them. In DNA, the CDR3 is TGTGCCAGCAGCCCATTCAATCAGCCCCAGCATTTT. The encoded protein is CASSPFNQPQHF.

This chain links TRBV19 with TRBJ2-7, with D perhaps TRBD2 (6 bases). The length of the CDR3 is 14 residues. V was trimmed by 4 bases and J by 3 bases, leaving 13 bases between them. In germline, CDR1 is LNHDA, CDR2 SQIVND (reference sequence). The chain's CDR3 is CASSRRDGSYEQYF. In DNA form, the CDR3 reads TGTGCCAGTAGTAGGAGGGACGGTAGCTACGAGCAGTACTTC.